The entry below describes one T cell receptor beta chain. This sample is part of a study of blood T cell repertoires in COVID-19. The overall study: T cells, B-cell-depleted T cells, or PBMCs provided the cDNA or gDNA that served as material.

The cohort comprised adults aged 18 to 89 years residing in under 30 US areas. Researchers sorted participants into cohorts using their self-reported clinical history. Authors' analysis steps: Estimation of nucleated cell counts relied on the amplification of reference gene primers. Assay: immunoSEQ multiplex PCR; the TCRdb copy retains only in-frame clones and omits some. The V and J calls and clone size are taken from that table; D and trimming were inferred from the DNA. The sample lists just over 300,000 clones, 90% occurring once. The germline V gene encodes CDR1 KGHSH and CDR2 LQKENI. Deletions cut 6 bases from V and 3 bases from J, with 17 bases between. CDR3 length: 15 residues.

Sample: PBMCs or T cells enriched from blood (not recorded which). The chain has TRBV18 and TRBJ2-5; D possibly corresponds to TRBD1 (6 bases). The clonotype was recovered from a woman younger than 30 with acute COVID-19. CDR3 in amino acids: CASSHRDTPKETQYF. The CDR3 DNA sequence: TGTGCCAGCTCTCACCGGGACACCCCCAAAGAGACCCAGTACTTC.